This T cell receptor beta chain was obtained from a study of blood T cell repertoires in COVID-19. In the study overall: Samples of COVID-19 (acute and convalescent) were obtained from the United States, Italy and Spain. T cells, B-cell-depleted T cells, or PBMCs supplied cDNA or gDNA.

In the original workflow: Estimation of nucleated cell counts relied on the amplification of reference gene primers. Generated by immunoSEQ multiplex PCR, the TCRdb table keeps only in-frame clones and is missing some. V, J and clone size were drawn from that table, and D and trimming were deduced from the DNA. The sample lists fewer than 200,000 clones; approximately 90% were seen once. Trimming removed 0 bases from V and 4 bases from J, with 5 bases in between. The CDR3 contains 13 residues. Germline CDR1 is LGHDT and CDR2 is YNNKEL (reference sequence). The specimen was peripheral blood. The receptor was isolated from a man between 60 and 70 years old with acute or convalescent COVID-19. This chain uses TRBV3-1 (or the pseudogene TRBV3-2) with TRBJ2-3; D not certain. The CDR3 sequence is CASSQEVADTQYF. CDR3 in DNA: TGTGCCAGCAGCCAAGAGGTAGCAGATACGCAGTATTTT.